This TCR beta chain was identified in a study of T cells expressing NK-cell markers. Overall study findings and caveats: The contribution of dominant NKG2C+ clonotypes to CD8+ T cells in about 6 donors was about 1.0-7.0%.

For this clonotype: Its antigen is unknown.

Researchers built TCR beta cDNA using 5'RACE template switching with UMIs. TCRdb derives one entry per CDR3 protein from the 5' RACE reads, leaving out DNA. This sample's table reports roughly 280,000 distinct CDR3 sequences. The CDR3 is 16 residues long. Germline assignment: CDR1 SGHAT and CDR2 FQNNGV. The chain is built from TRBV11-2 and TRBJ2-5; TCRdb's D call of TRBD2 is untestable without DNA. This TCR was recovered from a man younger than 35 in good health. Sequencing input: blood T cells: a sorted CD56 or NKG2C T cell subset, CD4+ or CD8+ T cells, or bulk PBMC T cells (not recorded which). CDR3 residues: CASSLDKTGGPKTQYF.